Shown below are 30 T cell receptor beta chains from a single sample sequenced in a study of T cells expressing NK-cell markers. With the 5' RACE reads reprocessed, TCRdb shows one record per CDR3 protein and no DNA. This sample's clone table lists 500,000 to 700,000 distinct CDR3 sequences. Specimen: blood T cells: a sorted CD56 or NKG2C T cell subset, CD4+ or CD8+ T cells, or bulk PBMC T cells (not recorded which). The receptors were gathered from a man aged 18 to 35 in good health.

The V call is TRBV5-1, the J call TRBJ2-1; checking the TCRdb D call of TRBD1 is not possible without DNA. CDR3 size: 16 residues. Per the germline V gene, CDR1 is SGHRS and CDR2 is YFSETQ. CDR3 in amino acids: CASSYTGTGVDIEQFF.

The chain employs TRBV21-1 and TRBJ1-1; TCRdb indicates TRBD1, and absent DNA this call remains unverified. TRBV21-1 is assigned pseudogene status. This CDR3 contains 13 residues. The chain's CDR3 is CASTRSPDAEAFF.

V usage is TRBV29-1 and J usage is TRBJ2-5; as DNA is missing, the TRBD1 call by TCRdb cannot be tested. Germline V gene lookup returns CDR1 SQVTM and CDR2 ANQGSEA. This CDR3 contains 13 residues. The CDR3 reads CSANLQGGETQYF.

The rearrangement joins TRBV11-2 to TRBJ2-2; the TCRdb call, TRBD1, lacks DNA for checking. The germline CDR1 and CDR2 sequences are SGHAT and FQNNGV. CDR3 size: 17 residues. The CDR3 is CASGYYQGLKNTGELFF.

CDR3 amino acids: CASSLYGGSNQPQHF. The rearrangement links TRBV5-1 to TRBJ1-5; as DNA is missing, the TRBD1 call by TCRdb cannot be tested. This CDR3 is built from 15 residues. CDR1 and CDR2 (germline): SGHRS, YFSETQ.

The V call is TRBV21-1, the J call TRBJ1-5. TRBV21-1 is noted as a pseudogene. The CDR3 has 17 amino acids. CDR3 amino acids: CASSKVVQDLSNQPQHF.

The chain combines TRBV29-1 with TRBJ2-3; there is no DNA to check the TCRdb D call of TRBD2. The CDR3 is 12 residues long. Per the germline V gene, CDR1 is SQVTM and CDR2 is ANQGSEA. CDR3 region: CSGSAGLYTQYF.

V is TRBV6-2 or TRBV6-3 and J is TRBJ2-2. CDR1 and CDR2 from the germline V gene are MNHEY and SVGEGT. CDR3 size: 14 residues. The CDR3 loop is CASTRLMVTGELFF.

The V gene is TRBV10-1, the J gene TRBJ1-5. CDR3 length equals 11 residues. Germline CDR1 WNHNN, CDR2 SYGVQD (reference sequence). This CDR3 is CASSLYQPQHF.

The gene calls are TRBV12-3 or TRBV12-4 and TRBJ1-5; TCRdb names TRBD1, which stays unverified in the absence of DNA. CDR3 length equals 15 residues. The CDR3 region is CASSPRQGDNQPQHF.

The CDR3 region is CSARGLAGVRVYNEQFF. The chain joins TRBV20-1 to TRBJ2-1; with no DNA, the TCRdb D assignment of TRBD2 cannot be verified. The length of the CDR3 is 17 residues. Germline V gene lookup returns CDR1 DFQATT and CDR2 SNEGSKA (reference sequence).

V and J are TRBV24-1 and TRBJ2-1; TCRdb lists TRBD2, though no DNA is available to test this call. This CDR3 region has 15 residues. The germline V gene has CDR1 KGHDR and CDR2 SFDVKD. The CDR3 loop is CATSDLGRARDEQFF.

This chain uses TRBV9 with TRBJ2-3; TCRdb's assignment of TRBD2 cannot be checked, as there is no DNA. Germline CDR1 and CDR2: SGDLS and YYNGEE. CDR3 length equals 17 residues. CDR3 in amino acids: CASSPRLGTSLGDTQYF.

The V gene is TRBV29-1, the J gene TRBJ1-5; TCRdb designates TRBD1, a call that cannot be tested without DNA. The CDR3 is made up of 13 amino acids. Germline-derived CDR1 and CDR2 are SQVTM and ANQGSEA. The CDR3: CSVADGGNQPQHF.

The chain joins TRBV12-3 or TRBV12-4 to TRBJ1-4. The CDR3 contains 16 residues. The chain's CDR3 is CASSAEGVTAMEKLFF.

J is TRBJ2-2 and V is TRBV13. The CDR3 extends over 17 amino acids. Germline loops: CDR1 PRHDT, CDR2 FYEKMQ (reference sequence). Here the CDR3 reads CASSLGPASRNTGELFF.

The chain carries TRBV27 and TRBJ2-7; absent DNA, TCRdb's TRBD1 call cannot be checked. CDR1 MNHEY and CDR2 SMNVEV come from the germline V gene (reference sequence). CDR3 length: 15 residues. Here the CDR3 reads CASRQWGTGGNEQYF.

V and J are TRBV10-3 and TRBJ1-6; the TCRdb call, TRBD1, lacks DNA for checking. Looked up from germline, CDR1 is ENHRY and CDR2 is SYGVKD. The CDR3 loop spans 13 amino acids. CDR3 sequence reads: CATKGTDQSPLHF.

The chain uses TRBV7-2 and TRBJ2-7; TCRdb outputs TRBD1, but without DNA this stays unchecked. This CDR3 comprises 15 residues. CDR1 and CDR2 (germline): SGHTA, FQGNSA. CDR3 loop: CASSLASQGAYEQYF. Filled out from reference TRBV7-2 and TRBJ2-7, the complete variable domain reads GAGVSQSPSNKVTEKGKDVELRCDPISGHTALYWYRQSLGQGLEFLIYFQGNSAPDKSGLPSDRFSAERTGGSVSTLTIQRTQQEDSAVYLCASSLASQGAYEQYFGPGTRLTVT.

The rearrangement uses TRBV20-1 and TRBJ1-1. The germline V gene has CDR1 DFQATT and CDR2 SNEGSKA (reference sequence). This CDR3 is 15 amino acids long. Here the CDR3 reads CSARERGAVNTEAFF.

The CDR3 is CASSVGWGPAENEQFF. This chain uses TRBV9 with TRBJ2-1; TCRdb lists TRBD2, though no DNA is available to test this call. Per the germline V gene, CDR1 is SGDLS and CDR2 is YYNGEE. This CDR3 region has 16 residues.

V is TRBV14 and J is TRBJ2-1; the D gene TCRdb calls, TRBD1, cannot be checked with no DNA. This CDR3 has 17 amino acids. The germline gives CDR1 SGHDN, CDR2 FVKESK. The CDR3 here is CASSLRFPGQGNNEQFF. Full variable domain (remainder filled in from reference TRBV14 and TRBJ2-1): EAGVTQFPSHSVIEKGQTVTLRCDPISGHDNLYWYRRVMGKEIKFLLHFVKESKQDESGMPNNRFLAERTGGTYSTLKVQPAELEDSGVYFCASSLRFPGQGNNEQFFGPGTRLTVL.

This chain uses TRBV25-1 with TRBJ2-7; TCRdb returns TRBD1, unconfirmable since there is no DNA. Looked up from germline, CDR1 is MGHDK and CDR2 is SYGVNS. The CDR3 is 15 amino acids. The CDR3 spells CASSAPGTGLYEQYF.

The J gene is TRBJ2-2, the V gene TRBV28; TCRdb proposes TRBD1, but this gene call is untestable without DNA. CDR3 length equals 14 residues. Per the germline V gene, CDR1 is MDHEN and CDR2 is SYDVKM. Here the CDR3 reads CASSLTGFSGELFF. The variable domain in full, with the rest retrieved from reference TRBV28 and TRBJ2-2, is DVKVTQSSRYLVKRTGEKVFLECVQDMDHENMFWYRQDPGLGLRLIYFSYDVKMKEKGDIPEGYSVSREKKERFSLILESASTNQTSMYLCASSLTGFSGELFFGEGSRLTVL.

The V gene is TRBV29-1, the J gene TRBJ1-3. This CDR3 region has 11 residues. CDR1 is SQVTM, CDR2 ANQGSEA, per germline. CDR3 sequence reads: CGGVEGNTIYF.

The CDR3: CASSSKKGEGLDKNIQYF. This chain links TRBV5-1 with TRBJ2-4; checking the TCRdb D call of TRBD2 is not possible without DNA. The CDR3 consists of 18 residues. In germline, CDR1 is SGHRS, CDR2 YFSETQ.

The CDR3 here is CASRRGAGYGYTF. The gene calls are TRBV27 and TRBJ1-2. The V gene's germline CDR1 is MNHEY and CDR2 SMNVEV (reference sequence). This CDR3 comprises 13 residues.

The chain links TRBV4-3 to TRBJ2-1; the D call from TCRdb, TRBD2, cannot be confirmed without DNA. The CDR3 is made up of 16 amino acids. Looked up from germline, CDR1 is LGHNA and CDR2 is YSLEER. This CDR3 is CASSQRLAGGDNEQFF.

The chain is built from TRBV20-1 and TRBJ1-6; TCRdb proposes TRBD1, but this gene call is untestable without DNA. The CDR3 contains 14 residues. Per germline, CDR1 DFQATT and CDR2 SNEGSKA (reference sequence). CDR3 in amino acids: CSAGDRGVDSPLHF.

This chain uses TRBV12-3 or TRBV12-4 with TRBJ2-1. This CDR3 spans 13 amino acids. Here the CDR3 reads CASSLAGFNEQFF.